A single sample is the source of the 18 T cell receptor beta chains below, sequenced in a study of T cells in Graves' hyperthyroidism and ophthalmopathy. Amplification yielded TCR beta CDR3 regions, with RNA transcripts as the source. The study used the HTBI primer set for a first-round RT-PCR of the TCR CDR3. TCRdb used MiXCR to reprocess the multiplex PCR reads, holding one entry per CDR3 protein. Among 400,000 or so distinct CDR3 sequences listed, about 15% were seen once. The sequencing sample was made of blood. These receptors all come from a woman aged 25 to 45 with Graves' ophthalmopathy.

In this sample, this clonotype turned up many times. This chain connects TRBV5-1 to TRBJ2-5; D is undetermined. Trimming shortened V by 0 bases and J by 4 bases, and 7 bases separated the two germline ends. Germline-derived CDR1 and CDR2 are SGHRS and YFSETQ. This CDR3 has 13 amino acids. CDR3 in DNA: TGCGCCAGCAGCTTGGAACAACGAGAGACCCAGTACTTC. This encodes CASSLEQRETQYF.

This clonotype was recorded many times. V and J are TRBV11-2 and TRBJ2-7, with D perhaps matching TRBD1 (5 bases). Germline V gene lookup returns CDR1 SGHAT and CDR2 FQNNGV. V was pared by 8 bases and J by 0 bases, with 14 bases between. This CDR3 spans 14 amino acids. CDR3 amino acids: CASVKQDGSYEQYF. CDR3 DNA sequence: TGTGCCAGCGTTAAACAGGATGGCTCCTACGAGCAGTACTTC.

The V call is TRBV10-3, the J call TRBJ2-7; 12 nucleotides match TRBD1. After removal of 5 bases from V and 7 bases from J, the junction contained 12 bases not matched to a gene. There are 16 residues in the CDR3. The germline CDR1 and CDR2 sequences are ENHRY and SYGVKD. The CDR3 nucleotides are TGTGCCATCAGTACTGACCGGGACAGGGGGCTTGGGGAGCAGTACTTC. Protein: CAISTDRDRGLGEQYF.

This clonotype came up many times. Here the CDR3 DNA reads TGTGCCAGCAGCTCGGGGGGGGGACTTAAAGCTTTCTTT. Residues: CASSSGGGLKAFF. This chain links TRBV7-8 with TRBJ1-1; tentative D call: TRBD1 (5 bases). The germline V gene encodes CDR1 SGHVS and CDR2 FQNEAQ. V lost 4 bases, J lost 9 bases, and 15 bases lay in between. The CDR3 totals 13 residues.

The chain is built from TRBV6-1 and TRBJ2-7; D is unresolved. This CDR3 is 17 amino acids long. The V end was cut by 0 bases, the J end by 3 bases, with 18 bases between. Germline V lookup: CDR1 MNHNS, CDR2 SASEGT. The CDR3 loop reads CASSEARRRDTLYEQYF. The CDR3 DNA sequence: TGTGCCAGCAGTGAAGCGCGTCGTCGTGACACGCTCTACGAGCAGTACTTC.

The sample holds many counts of this clonotype. The rearrangement links TRBV7-2 to TRBJ2-7; no firm D call. From germline, CDR1 is SGHTA and CDR2 FQGNSA. The CDR3 extends over 14 amino acids. Trimming cost V 1 base and J 5 bases, with 12 bases left between them. Here the CDR3 DNA reads TGTGCCAGCAGCTTAGGTCATACAGTTGACGAGCAGTACTTC. Translating it yields CASSLGHTVDEQYF.

The table lists this clonotype with many counts. The J gene is TRBJ2-7, the V gene TRBV20-1; weak D call: TRBD1 (5 bases). The ends were cut back, 2 bases at V and 3 bases at J, with 14 bases in the middle. The CDR3 loop spans 14 amino acids. Germline V gene lookup returns CDR1 DFQATT and CDR2 SNEGSKA (reference sequence). DNA of the CDR3: TGCAGTGCTAGATCCAGACAGCTATTCTACGAGCAGTACTTC. Amino acid sequence: CSARSRQLFYEQYF.

This clonotype was observed a few times. V gene TRBV29-1 combines with J gene TRBJ1-3; D ambiguous. This CDR3 is built from 13 residues. Germline assignment: CDR1 SQVTM and CDR2 ANQGSEA. Trimming stripped 2 bases from V and 0 bases from J, with 5 bases between. CDR3 sequence (DNA): TGCAGCGTTGAAAGAGACTCTGGAAACACCATATATTTT. This codes for CSVERDSGNTIYF.

The sample holds many counts of this clonotype. This sequence joins TRBV30 and TRBJ2-5; D possibly corresponds to TRBD2 (5 bases). Germline V lookup: CDR1 GTSNPN, CDR2 SVGIG (reference sequence). Trimming removed 5 bases from V and 2 bases from J, with 9 bases in between. The CDR3 runs to 12 residues. The CDR3 region is CAWDPGQETQYF. DNA of the CDR3: TGTGCCTGGGACCCGGGACAAGAGACCCAGTACTTC.

A word on this clonotype: A much bigger clone sits one base away, suggesting this may be a read error. The gene calls are TRBV2 and TRBJ2-1; 9 nucleotides line up with TRBD2. CDR1 is SNHLY and CDR2 is FYNNEI in the germline V gene. The CDR3 is made up of 15 amino acids. CDR3 region: CASSELAGNYDEQFF. The CDR3 region has the DNA TGTGCCAGCAGTGAACTAGCGGGGAACTACGATGAGCAGTTCTTC.

This clonotype occurred a few times. The gene calls are TRBV7-2 and TRBJ1-5; no definite D call. With 5 bases removed from V and 2 bases from J, the gap between germline ends came to 13 bases. CDR3 length: 15 residues. Looked up from germline, CDR1 is SGHTA and CDR2 is FQGNSA. The CDR3 DNA sequence: TGTGCCAGCAGCACCCAGGAGGCGGGCAATCAGCCCCAGCATTTT. Its translation is CASSTQEAGNQPQHF.

This clonotype has more than one count but fewer than ten. This sequence joins TRBV19 and TRBJ1-2; 8 positions match TRBD1. Germline values: CDR1 LNHDA, CDR2 SQIVND (reference sequence). V gave up 7 bases and J gave up 2 bases; unmatched junction bases: 9. The length of the CDR3 is 15 residues. The CDR3 DNA reads TGTGCCAGTACTGGCGGACAGGGAATCAACTATGGCTACACCTTC. Its translation is CASTGGQGINYGYTF. Using reference TRBV19 and TRBJ1-2 for the parts outside the CDR3, the full variable domain is DGGITQSPKYLFRKEGQNVTLSCEQNLNHDAMYWYRQDPGQGLRLIYYSQIVNDFQKGDIAEGYSVSREKKESFPLTVTSAQKNPTAFYLCASTGGQGINYGYTFGSGTRLTVV.

In this sample, this clonotype turned up many times. The V call is TRBV7-2, the J call TRBJ2-1; TRBD1 might be the D (5 bases). Germline values: CDR1 SGHTA, CDR2 FQGNSA. Trimming cost V 5 bases and J 2 bases, with 13 bases left between them. This CDR3 has 15 amino acids. CDR3 sequence (DNA): TGTGCCAGCAGCCAGGGTTTGGGGACCTACAATGAGCAGTTCTTC. It codes for CASSQGLGTYNEQFF.

In this sample, this clonotype turned up a few times. The rearrangement links TRBV5-1 to TRBJ1-2; D possibly corresponds to TRBD1 (6 bases). V shed 3 bases and J shed 4 bases, with 16 bases lying between them. Germline CDR1 SGHRS, CDR2 YFSETQ. The CDR3 totals 15 residues. This chain's CDR3 is CASSSTIGTPYGYTF. CDR3 DNA: TGCGCCAGCAGCTCGACTATCGGGACACCCTATGGCTACACCTTC. Combining the CDR3 with reference TRBV5-1 and TRBJ1-2 gives the whole variable domain KAGVTQTPRYLIKTRGQQVTLSCSPISGHRSVSWYQQTPGQGLQFLFEYFSETQRNKGNFPGRFSGRQFSNSRSEMNVSTLELGDSALYLCASSSTIGTPYGYTFGSGTRLTVV.

This clonotype showed up many times. The chain joins TRBV30 to TRBJ2-7; TRBD1 matches 9 bases. Trimming cost V 1 base and J 3 bases; bases outside gene matches: 1. The CDR3 loop spans 13 amino acids. Germline assignment: CDR1 GTSNPN and CDR2 SVGIG (reference sequence). The CDR3 DNA follows: TGTGCCTGGAGTGAGGACAGGGGCTACGAGCAGTACTTC. As protein: CAWSEDRGYEQYF.

This clonotype has at least ten counts. Its ends do not fully match the called genes, so a read error is possible. This rearrangement joins TRBV11-2 to TRBJ2-3; tentatively, D is TRBD2 (6 bases). CDR1 SGHAT and CDR2 FQNNGV come from the germline V gene. The CDR3 is 17 residues long. The CDR3 DNA sequence: TGTGCCAGCAGCCTAGAAGGTGTGGGGGGAAACACAGATACGCAGTATTTT. Encoded protein: CASSLEGVGGNTDTQYF. Together with reference TRBV11-2 and TRBJ2-3, the CDR3 gives the full variable domain: EAGVAQSPRYKIIEKRQSVAFWCNPISGHATLYWYQQILGQGPKLLIQFQNNGVVDDSQLPKDRFSAERLKGVDSTLKIQPAKLEDSAVYLCASSLEGVGGNTDTQYFGPGTRLTVL.

The chain joins TRBV12-3 or TRBV12-4 to TRBJ2-5, with D perhaps TRBD1 (9 bases). Trimming cost V 2 bases and J 7 bases, with 20 bases left between them. The CDR3 runs to 16 residues. CDR3 coding DNA: TGTGCCAGCAGTTTACGGGGGGGGACAGGGACGGGGACCCAGTACTTC. It is translated as CASSLRGGTGTGTQYF.

This clonotype was observed at least ten times. In nucleotides, the CDR3 is TGTGCCAGCTCTCGCCGGGCGAGACCGACGCTCGATAGCAATCAGCCCCAGCATTTT. This encodes CASSRRARPTLDSNQPQHF. The chain has TRBV18 and TRBJ1-5; D ambiguous. V was shortened by 6 bases and J by 0 bases, with 24 bases between the two germline ends. Looked up from germline, CDR1 is KGHSH and CDR2 is LQKENI. This CDR3 region has 19 residues.